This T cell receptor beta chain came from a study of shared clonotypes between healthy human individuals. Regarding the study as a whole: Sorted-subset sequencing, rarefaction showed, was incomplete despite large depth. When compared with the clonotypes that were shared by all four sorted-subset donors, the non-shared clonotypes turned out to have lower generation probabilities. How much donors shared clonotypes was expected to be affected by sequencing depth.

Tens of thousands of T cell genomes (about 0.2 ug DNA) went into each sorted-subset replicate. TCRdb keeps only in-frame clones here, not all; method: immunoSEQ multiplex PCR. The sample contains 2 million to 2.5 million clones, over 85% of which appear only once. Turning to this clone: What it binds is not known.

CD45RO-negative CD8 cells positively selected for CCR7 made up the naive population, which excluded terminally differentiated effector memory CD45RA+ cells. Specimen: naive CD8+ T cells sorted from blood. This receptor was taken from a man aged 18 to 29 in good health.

Here the CDR3 reads CATSRDLGASRYEQYF. The CDR3 bases are TGTGCCACCAGCAGAGATTTGGGGGCAAGCCGTTACGAGCAGTACTTC. The V gene is TRBV15, the J gene TRBJ2-7, with D possibly TRBD1 on 6 matching bases. Germline values: CDR1 LNHNV, CDR2 YYDKDF (reference sequence). The CDR3 runs 16 residues. V lost 0 bases, J lost 4 bases, and 16 bases lay in between.